This T cell receptor (beta chain) came from a study of shared clonotypes between healthy human individuals. Study results and caveats: Inspection by rarefaction showed sorted-subset sequencing to be incomplete despite large depth.

There are 15 residues in the CDR3. The ends were cut back, 2 bases at V and 5 bases at J, with 10 bases in the middle. Germline V gene data show CDR1 as SGHTA and CDR2 as FQGTGA. On this clone: The antigen is undetermined.

Some clones are missing from TCRdb's copy, which holds only in-frame ones; the method was immunoSEQ multiplex PCR. The data show about 1.5 million clones, roughly 96% seen once. This TCR was sampled from a man between 25 and 39 years old in good health. The chain links TRBV7-3 to TRBJ2-6, with D perhaps TRBD1 (5 bases). Input material: naive CD4+ T cells sorted from blood. Subset here: CD45RA+ positively selected. DNA of the CDR3: TGTGCCAGCAGCTTAGCCCAGGGATGGGCCAACGTCCTGACTTTC. It is translated as CASSLAQGWANVLTF.